This T cell receptor (beta chain) was recorded in a study of monozygotic twins with inflammatory bowel disease. Study results and limitations: Twin concordance left repertoire similarity unchanged, with limited power a possible explanation for this lack of difference.

The authors made each sample's cDNA in eight separate reactions. Template switching was used to attach UMIs, which incorporated a 6-nucleotide sample barcode. TCRdb reprocessed the 5' RACE reads and stores each CDR3 protein as one record, lacking DNA. Its table lists approximately 330,000 distinct CDR3 sequences. Comments on this clonotype: Its antigen is not identified.

Germline V lookup: CDR1 MNHNS, CDR2 SASEGT. This CDR3 has 19 residues. The receptor was derived from a human donor with ulcerative colitis or Crohn's disease, or a healthy co-twin of an affected twin (not recorded which). This rearrangement joins TRBV6-1 to TRBJ1-5. The sequenced material came from blood. The CDR3 reads CASSDNPWRAQVANQPQHF.